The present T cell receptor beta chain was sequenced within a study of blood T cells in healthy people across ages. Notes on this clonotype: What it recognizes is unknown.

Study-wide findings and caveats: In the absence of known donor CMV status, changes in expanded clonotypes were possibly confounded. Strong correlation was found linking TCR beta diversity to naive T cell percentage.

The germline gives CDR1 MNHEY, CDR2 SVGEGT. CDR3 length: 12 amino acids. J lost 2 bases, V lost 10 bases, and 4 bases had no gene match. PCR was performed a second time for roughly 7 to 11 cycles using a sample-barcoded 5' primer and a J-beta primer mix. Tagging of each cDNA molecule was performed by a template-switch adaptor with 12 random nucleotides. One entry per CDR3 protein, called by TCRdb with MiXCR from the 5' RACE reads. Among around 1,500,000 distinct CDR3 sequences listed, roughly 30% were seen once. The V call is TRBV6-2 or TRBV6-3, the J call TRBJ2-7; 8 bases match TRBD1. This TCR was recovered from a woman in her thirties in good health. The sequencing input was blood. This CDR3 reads CAIGQGTYEQYF. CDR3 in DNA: TGTGCCATAGGACAGGGAACCTACGAGCAGTACTTC.